The 27 T cell receptor beta chains listed next were all sequenced from one sample in a study of blood T cell repertoires in COVID-19. Generated by immunoSEQ multiplex PCR, the TCRdb table keeps only in-frame clones and is missing some. The table shows 130,000 to 150,000 clones, with about 87% occurring only once. Material: peripheral blood. The receptors here all came from a woman aged 45-59 years with active or convalescent COVID-19.

A note on this clone: A junction end diverges from the germline sequence, so it may reflect a read error. The chain employs TRBV25-1 and TRBJ1-1, with no clear D. CDR3 size: 13 residues. Germline CDR1 MGHDK, CDR2 SYGVNS. CDR3 bases: TGTGCCAGCAGAGAATCAGCGACCACTGAAGCTTTCTTT. Its translation is CASRESATTEAFF. Filled out from reference TRBV25-1 and TRBJ1-1, the complete variable domain reads EADIYQTPRYLVIGTGKKITLECSQTMGHDKMYWYQQDPGMELHLIHYSYGVNSTEKGDLSSESTVSRIRTEHFPLTLESARPSHTSQYLCASRESATTEAFFGQGTRLTVV.

The V and J genes are TRBV10-3 and TRBJ2-1, with 9 positions matching TRBD2. The CDR3 has 16 residues. CDR1 is ENHRY, CDR2 SYGVKD, per germline. V dropped 4 bases and J dropped 9; count of bases not matched to a gene: 13. The CDR3 sequence: CAISVSSGLAGGEQFF. CDR3 in DNA: TGTGCCATCAGTGTTAGTTCGGGACTAGCCGGGGGTGAGCAGTTCTTC.

The rearrangement uses TRBV15 and TRBJ1-5; 10 bases agree with TRBD1. The J segment lost 6 bases and the V segment lost 1 base, leaving 9 bases of the junction unmatched. Germline V lookup: CDR1 LNHNV, CDR2 YYDKDF (reference sequence). This CDR3 region has 17 residues. The CDR3 bases are TGTGCCACCAGCAGAGGCCCGGGACAGGGGATGAGTCAGCCCCAGCATTTT. The encoded protein is CATSRGPGQGMSQPQHF.

This chain connects TRBV27 to TRBJ2-7; 11 nucleotides agree with TRBD1. Germline assignment: CDR1 MNHEY and CDR2 SMNVEV (reference sequence). The J segment lost 5 bases and the V segment lost 6 bases, leaving 3 bases of the junction unmatched. This CDR3 region has 13 residues. CDR3 region: CASSEDRGHEQYF. CDR3 nucleotide sequence: TGTGCCAGCAGCGAGGACAGGGGGCACGAGCAGTACTTC.

The genes are TRBV5-4 and TRBJ1-2, with TRBD1 matching 9 bases. This CDR3 has 15 residues. The trim removed 2 bases at V and 2 bases at J, leaving 4 bases unmatched. The germline V gene has CDR1 SGHNT and CDR2 YYREEE (reference sequence). CDR3 DNA sequence: TGTGCCAGCAGCTTTGGGACAGGGATCAACTATGGCTACACCTTC. Protein: CASSFGTGINYGYTF.

CDR3 sequence: CASSPGQNTDTQYF. In DNA, the CDR3 is TGTGCCAGCAGCCCAGGACAGAACACAGATACGCAGTATTTT. The J gene is TRBJ2-3, the V gene TRBV3-1 (or the pseudogene TRBV3-2); weak D call: TRBD1 (6 bases). The CDR3 is 14 residues long. V lost 4 bases and J lost 2, with 10 bases in between. Germline CDR1 is LGHDT and CDR2 is YNNKEL (reference sequence).

The V gene is TRBV4-1, the J gene TRBJ2-7; no definite D call. The V end lost 3 bases, the J end lost 4 bases, and 13 bases lay between the germline ends. Germline assignment: CDR1 MGHRA and CDR2 YSYEKL. The CDR3 is 14 amino acids. CDR3 amino acids: CASSQFLDSYEQYF. The CDR3 DNA follows: TGCGCCAGCAGCCAGTTCCTAGATTCTTACGAGCAGTACTTC.

The chain joins TRBV27 to TRBJ1-1; D is perhaps TRBD1 (5 bases). Germline CDR1 and CDR2: MNHEY and SMNVEV (reference sequence). Trimming shortened V by 2 bases and J by 0 bases, and 10 bases separated the two germline ends. This CDR3 comprises 15 residues. The CDR3 DNA reads TGTGCCAGCAGTTTAATTGGCAGGGTGAACACTGAAGCTTTCTTT. The encoded protein is CASSLIGRVNTEAFF.

V gene TRBV7-2 combines with J gene TRBJ2-2; D possibly corresponds to TRBD2 (5 bases). The CDR3 is 16 residues long. The V end was cut by 3 bases, the J end by 0 bases, with 11 bases between. Germline assignment: CDR1 SGHTA and CDR2 FQGNSA. In DNA form, the CDR3 reads TGTGCCAGCAGCTTGAACGGGGTGACGAACACCGGGGAGCTGTTTTTT. Residues: CASSLNGVTNTGELFF.

This clone was seen only a few times. The chain joins TRBV18 to TRBJ2-3; TRBD2 aligns across 7 bases. Germline CDR1 is KGHSH and CDR2 is LQKENI. With 3 bases clipped from V and 3 bases from J, the junction kept 6 bases outside the gene matches. This CDR3 contains 15 residues. For the CDR3, the DNA is TGTGCCAGCTCACCTGGACTAGACAGAACAGATACGCAGTATTTT. It yields the protein CASSPGLDRTDTQYF.

The chain is built from TRBV7-2 and TRBJ2-2; TRBD1 agrees at 7 bases. Germline CDR1 is SGHTA and CDR2 is FQGNSA. This CDR3 has 15 residues. V shed 7 bases and J 4 bases; nucleotides not matched to a gene: 9. CDR3 loop: CASTLTGMVTGELFF. In DNA, the CDR3 is TGTGCCAGCACCCTGACAGGGATGGTCACCGGGGAGCTGTTTTTT.

J is TRBJ2-7 and V is TRBV27; D might be TRBD1 (6 bases). Trimming stripped 6 bases from V and 0 bases from J, with 15 bases between. The CDR3 is made up of 15 amino acids. Germline CDR1 is MNHEY and CDR2 is SMNVEV (reference sequence). The DNA of the CDR3 is TGTGCCAGCAGAAGGGGGACGGCCAGCTCCTACGAGCAGTACTTC. This codes for CASRRGTASSYEQYF.

The chain couples TRBV7-9 to TRBJ1-1, with 9 bases lining up with TRBD1. Germline V gives CDR1 SEHNR, CDR2 FQNEAQ (reference sequence). V gave up 4 bases and J gave up 0 bases; unmatched junction bases: 3. The length of the CDR3 is 15 residues. As DNA, the CDR3 is TGTGCCAGCAGCTCAGGACAGGGGATGAACACTGAAGCTTTCTTT. This codes for CASSSGQGMNTEAFF. The full variable domain, in which reference TRBV7-9 and TRBJ1-1 provide the parts outside the CDR3, is DTGVSQNPRHKITKRGQNVTFRCDPISEHNRLYWYRQTLGQGPEFLTYFQNEAQLEKSRLLSDRFSAERPKGSFSTLEIQRTEQGDSAMYLCASSSGQGMNTEAFFGQGTRLTVV.

This chain links TRBV28 with TRBJ1-2; 7 positions match TRBD1. The germline V gene has CDR1 MDHEN and CDR2 SYDVKM. V was pared by 1 base and J by 4 bases, with 9 bases of the junction left unmatched. CDR3 length: 16 residues. The CDR3 protein is CASSLFAHTGVYGYTF. The DNA for the CDR3 is TGTGCCAGCAGTTTATTTGCTCACACAGGGGTCTATGGCTACACCTTC.

The chain is built from TRBV15 and TRBJ1-2; D is unclear. This CDR3 comprises 15 residues. V was clipped by 0 bases and J by 8 bases, with 16 bases between them. CDR1 and CDR2 from the germline V gene are LNHNV and YYDKDF (reference sequence). For the CDR3, the DNA is TGTGCCACCAGCAGAGAACTAGCGCTGCCGGGGGGCTACACCTTC. Translating gives CATSRELALPGGYTF.

The chain combines TRBV10-2 with TRBJ1-3, with D possibly TRBD1 on 6 matching bases. CDR3 size: 15 residues. The V and J ends lost 0 bases and 2 bases respectively, with 8 bases between them. Germline V lookup: CDR1 WSHSY, CDR2 SAAADI. CDR3: CASSESGTPGNTIYF. The DNA of the CDR3 is TGCGCCAGCAGTGAGTCCGGGACACCTGGAAACACCATATATTTT.

The chain couples TRBV19 to TRBJ1-4; tentatively, D is TRBD1 (5 bases). V was clipped by 6 bases and J by 8 bases, with 16 bases between them. CDR1 and CDR2 (germline): LNHDA, SQIVND (reference sequence). The CDR3 covers 14 residues. The CDR3 protein is CASSPTGTAEKLFF. CDR3 nucleotide sequence: TGTGCCAGTAGCCCTACCGGGACTGCCGAAAAACTGTTTTTT.

This sequence joins TRBV7-9 and TRBJ2-1, with 7 bases that match TRBD1. J lost 2 bases, V lost 5 bases, and 9 bases had no gene match. Germline CDR1 is SEHNR and CDR2 is FQNEAQ (reference sequence). This CDR3 is 16 amino acids long. This CDR3 is CASSVRGRSTYNEQFF. The CDR3 bases are TGTGCCAGCAGCGTTAGGGGGCGAAGTACCTACAATGAGCAGTTCTTC.

The rearrangement joins TRBV3-1 (or the pseudogene TRBV3-2) to TRBJ2-1; D is ambiguous. The V gene's germline CDR1 is LGHDT and CDR2 YNNKEL (reference sequence). V was shortened by 3 bases and J by 10 bases, with 7 bases between the two germline ends. The CDR3 is 11 amino acids. CDR3 bases: TGTGCCAGCAGCCAGGTCAGAGAGCAGTTCTTC. It codes for CASSQVREQFF.

V gene TRBV12-5 combines with J gene TRBJ1-5; D not resolved. V lost 0 bases and J lost 1, with 7 bases in between. The CDR3 is 15 amino acids. Germline V gives CDR1 LGHNT, CDR2 FRNRAP. Written as DNA, the CDR3 is TGTGCTAGTGGTTTGGTAAGCGGCAGCAATCAGCCCCAGCATTTT. Encoded protein: CASGLVSGSNQPQHF.

This chain links TRBV19 with TRBJ2-1, with 8 bases that match TRBD1. The CDR3 totals 15 residues. The germline V gene has CDR1 LNHDA and CDR2 SQIVND (reference sequence). The ends lost 7 bases at V and 4 bases at J; junction bases unmatched: 9. The CDR3 region has the DNA TGTGCCAGTACCCAAAACAGGGGGAAATACAATGAGCAGTTCTTC. It codes for CASTQNRGKYNEQFF.

V and J are TRBV19 and TRBJ2-1; 10 positions match TRBD2. Per germline, CDR1 LNHDA and CDR2 SQIVND (reference sequence). V gave up 6 bases and J gave up 10 bases; unmatched junction bases: 9. The CDR3 is made up of 14 amino acids. The CDR3 DNA sequence: TGTGCCAGTAGAGGGGCTAGCGGGAGTGGAGAGCAGTTCTTC. Its protein product is CASRGASGSGEQFF.

This clone was picked up one time. Other DNA sequences in the same sample also yield this CDR3. The rearrangement uses TRBV27 and TRBJ2-7; 8 bases are a match to TRBD2. CDR3 size: 14 residues. The V segment lost 2 bases and the J segment 1 base; nucleotides outside the gene matches: 1. Germline CDR1 reads MNHEY; CDR2 reads SMNVEV (reference sequence). The CDR3 DNA sequence: TGTGCCAGCAGTTTACGGGGGGGATCCTACGAGCAGTACTTC. This translates into CASSLRGGSYEQYF.

The chain couples TRBV18 to TRBJ1-3, with D unclear. Deletions cut 2 bases from V and 3 bases from J, with 8 bases between. This CDR3 has 14 amino acids. The germline CDR1 and CDR2 sequences are KGHSH and LQKENI. In nucleotides, the CDR3 is TGTGCCAGCTCACCAACCACTGATGGAAACACCATATATTTT. Translation: CASSPTTDGNTIYF.

This clone was counted a single time. The J gene is TRBJ2-2, the V gene TRBV30, with 9 bases lining up with TRBD2. CDR3 size: 15 residues. V gave up 3 bases and J gave up 5 bases; unmatched junction bases: 7. Germline V gene sequence: CDR1 GTSNPN, CDR2 SVGIG (reference sequence). The CDR3 loop reads CAWRAAGGRTGELFF. The CDR3, as DNA: TGTGCCTGGAGGGCGGCGGGGGGGCGGACCGGGGAGCTGTTTTTT.

This chain connects TRBV12-5 to TRBJ1-5, with a possible D match to TRBD1 (6 bases). The V and J ends lost 1 base and 8 bases respectively, with 15 bases between them. The CDR3 is 15 residues long. CDR1 is LGHNT, CDR2 FRNRAP, per germline. CDR3 nucleotide sequence: TGTGCTAGTGGTTTGGGAACAGGGTCCCCCGAGCCCCAGCATTTT. Its translation is CASGLGTGSPEPQHF. The full variable domain, rest sourced from reference TRBV12-5 and TRBJ1-5, is DARVTQTPRHKVTEMGQEVTMRCQPILGHNTVFWYRQTMMQGLELLAYFRNRAPLDDSGMPKDRFSAEMPDATLATLKIQPSEPRDSAVYFCASGLGTGSPEPQHFGDGTRLSIL.

This clone was detected only once. The rearrangement joins TRBV30 to TRBJ2-7; D remains ambiguous. This CDR3 spans 13 amino acids. Trimming cost V 4 bases and J 3 bases, with 13 bases left between them. Per germline, CDR1 GTSNPN and CDR2 SVGIG (reference sequence). The CDR3 reads CAWTPRPGYEQYF. The CDR3 coding sequence is TGTGCCTGGACCCCTCGGCCAGGCTACGAGCAGTACTTC.